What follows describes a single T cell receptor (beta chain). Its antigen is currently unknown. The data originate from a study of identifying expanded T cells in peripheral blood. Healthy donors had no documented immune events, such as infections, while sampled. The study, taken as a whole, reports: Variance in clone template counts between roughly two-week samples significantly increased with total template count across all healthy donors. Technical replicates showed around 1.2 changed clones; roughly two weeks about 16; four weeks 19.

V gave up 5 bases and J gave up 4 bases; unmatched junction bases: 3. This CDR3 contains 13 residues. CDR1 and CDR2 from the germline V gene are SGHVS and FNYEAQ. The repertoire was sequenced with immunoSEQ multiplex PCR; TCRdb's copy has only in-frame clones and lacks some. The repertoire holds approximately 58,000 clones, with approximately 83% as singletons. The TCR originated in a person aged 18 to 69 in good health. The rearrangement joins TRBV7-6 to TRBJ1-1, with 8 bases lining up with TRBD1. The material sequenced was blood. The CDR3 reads CASSPQGATEAFF. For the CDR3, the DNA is TGTGCCAGCAGCCCCCAGGGGGCCACTGAAGCTTTCTTT.